One and the same sample provided the 10 T cell receptor beta chains below, sequenced in a study of blood T cell repertoires in COVID-19 (dated by TCRdb to the early 2020s). Library generation was performed with the immunoSEQ multiplex PCR assay. The table was pulled from immuneACCESS by TCRdb, which kept in-frame rearrangements only. Such tables lose some clones; where checked, under half of the loss comes from unresolved V genes, and the rest has no known cause. This sample is represented by about 200,000 clones; 75% to 85% of them were singletons. The top ten constitute roughly 8.7% of the sample. The sample taken for sequencing was peripheral blood. Receptors were obtained from a man in his fifties with active or convalescent COVID-19.

The chain is built from TRBV7-3 and TRBJ2-4; 12 bases match TRBD2. Germline CDR1 and CDR2: SGHTA and FQGTGA. The J segment lost 1 base and the V segment lost 5 bases, leaving 9 bases of the junction unmatched. This CDR3 spans 18 amino acids. The CDR3 loop is CASSELAGGAPAKNIQYF. The CDR3 coding sequence is TGTGCCAGCAGCGAACTAGCGGGGGGAGCCCCGGCCAAAAACATTCAGTACTTC.

This clone has only one observation. The chain is built from TRBV6-5 and TRBJ2-7; TRBD1 aligns across 7 bases. The germline gives CDR1 MNHEY, CDR2 SVGAGI. J gave up 1 base and V 6 bases, and 6 bases lay outside the gene matches. The CDR3 is 14 residues long. The CDR3: CASRGWGQSYEQYV. CDR3 bases: TGTGCCAGCAGGGGCTGGGGACAGTCCTACGAGCAGTACGTC.

The chain links TRBV18 to TRBJ2-4; perhaps TRBD2 as D (6 bases). The CDR3 is 15 amino acids. V lost 2 bases, J lost 5 bases, and 13 bases lay in between. CDR1 is KGHSH and CDR2 is LQKENI in the germline V gene. In DNA form, the CDR3 reads TGTGCCAGCTCACCATGGACGGGCGGGGAAAACATTCAGTACTTC. This sequence encodes CASSPWTGGENIQYF. The whole variable domain, remainder taken from reference TRBV18 and TRBJ2-4, is NAGVMQNPRHLVRRRGQEARLRCSPMKGHSHVYWYRQLPEEGLKFMVYLQKENIIDESGMPKERFSAEFPKEGPSILRIQQVVRGDSAAYFCASSPWTGGENIQYFGAGTRLSVL.

Comments on this clone: A junction end diverges from the germline sequence, so it may reflect a read error. DNA for the CDR3: TGCGCCAGCAGTCCCTGGCTTACAGAGAACGCTGAAGCTTTCTTT. The encoded protein is CASSPWLTENAEAFF. This chain connects TRBV5-1 to TRBJ1-1; D call uncertain. CDR1 is SGHRS, CDR2 YFSETQ, per germline. This CDR3 has 15 residues.

This clone was observed a handful of times. V and J are TRBV4-3 and TRBJ1-1, with D possibly being TRBD1 (6 bases). CDR1 is LGHNA, CDR2 YSLEER, per germline. Trimming cost V 0 bases and J 0 bases, with 11 bases left between them. The CDR3 totals 16 residues. The CDR3 spells CASSQEYDRMNTEAFF. CDR3 nucleotide sequence: TGCGCCAGCAGCCAAGAATATGACAGGATGAACACTGAAGCTTTCTTT.

This rearrangement joins TRBV2 to TRBJ2-5; 7 bases fit TRBD1. The ends lost 6 bases at V and 3 bases at J; junction bases unmatched: 4. CDR1 SNHLY and CDR2 FYNNEI come from the germline V gene. This CDR3 has 13 residues. The CDR3 DNA follows: TGTGCCAGCAGCCCCGACAGGGAAGAGACCCAGTACTTC. It translates to CASSPDREETQYF.

The chain carries TRBV15 and TRBJ2-2, with 7 bases fitting TRBD1. This CDR3 comprises 17 residues. Germline trimming cut 3 bases from V and 5 bases from J; bases unmatched to any gene: 12. Germline V lookup: CDR1 LNHNV, CDR2 YYDKDF (reference sequence). Here the CDR3 reads CATSREPRTGPTGELFF. The CDR3 nucleotides read TGTGCCACCAGCAGGGAACCTAGGACAGGACCTACCGGGGAGCTGTTTTTT.

CDR3 amino acids: CASSFRQGGTSQETQYF. As DNA, the CDR3 is TGTGCCAGCAGTTTCAGACAGGGGGGAACATCCCAAGAGACCCAGTACTTC. The chain has TRBV28 and TRBJ2-5; 9 bases align to TRBD1. The CDR3 totals 17 residues. Trimming cost V 3 bases and J 1 base; bases outside gene matches: 9. The germline V gene encodes CDR1 MDHEN and CDR2 SYDVKM.

Worth noting for this clone: Its ends do not fully match the called genes, so a read error is possible. The chain recombines TRBV27 with TRBJ2-1; D is perhaps TRBD1 (5 bases). Germline CDR1 reads MNHEY; CDR2 reads SMNVEV (reference sequence). This CDR3 comprises 14 residues. The chain's CDR3 is CATSGAVGSHEQFF. CDR3 DNA sequence: TGTGCCACCAGTGGGGCCGTAGGTTCCCATGAGCAGTTCTTC.

The chain links TRBV10-2 to TRBJ2-3, with 10 bases identical to TRBD2. Germline V lookup: CDR1 WSHSY, CDR2 SAAADI. The CDR3 is 12 amino acids. With 5 bases clipped from V and 8 bases from J, the junction kept 1 base outside the gene matches. CDR3 coding DNA: TGCGCCAGCAGTAGCGGGGGGGGTACGCAGTATTTT. Its protein is CASSSGGGTQYF.